In its sample, the clone carrying this T cell receptor beta chain was seen a few times. Its antigen is not known. This CDR3 is built from 14 residues. Deletions cut 3 bases from V and 3 bases from J, with 11 bases between. Per germline, CDR1 DFQATT and CDR2 SNEGSKA (reference sequence). The source of the sample is a study of CD8 T cells in ankylosing spondylitis. Scientists made TCR beta libraries using quantitative 5'-RACE with molecular barcodes. TCRdb reprocessed the 5' RACE reads with MiXCR, giving one entry per CDR3 protein. The sample has 400,000 to 450,000 distinct CDR3 sequences; under 20% are singletons. Study-level points and caveats: It appeared that ankylosing spondylitis blood was characterized by a TCR beta motif of fewer than ten highly homologous variants. Researchers report that disease-linked clones proved CD8+ and relatively rare in peripheral blood. In reactive arthritis synovial fluid and blood, some motif variants had been reported before. Disease-linked clones reportedly concentrated significantly in matched ankylosing spondylitis synovial fluid.

Sample: blood, either unsorted or a sorted T cell fraction (not recorded which). The rearrangement uses TRBV20-1 and TRBJ1-4; D might be TRBD1 (5 bases). The source is a male donor with ankylosing spondylitis. The CDR3: CSASRQGSNEKLFF. The CDR3 DNA reads TGCAGTGCTAGTAGGCAGGGCTCTAATGAAAAACTGTTTTTT.